Following are 29 T cell receptor beta chains from one sample sequenced in a study of blood T cell repertoires in COVID-19. Measured with immunoSEQ multiplex PCR; TCRdb has only the in-frame clones, and not every one. The sample shows 150,000 to 200,000 clones, 65% to 90% of them seen only once. The specimen was peripheral blood. These receptors originate from a human donor in a cohort sampled during active COVID-19.

The gene calls are TRBV6-5 and TRBJ1-1, with unresolved D. This CDR3 region has 14 residues. CDR1 and CDR2 (germline): MNHEY, SVGAGI. V was pared by 4 bases and J by 11 bases, with 20 bases between. The CDR3 sequence is CASSSPLGGLGAFF. The CDR3 region has the DNA TGTGCCAGCAGTTCGCCGTTGGGAGGGCTTGGGGCTTTCTTT.

This clone appeared once. This chain connects TRBV3-1 (or the pseudogene TRBV3-2) to TRBJ2-5; D may be TRBD1 (5 bases). CDR1 LGHDT and CDR2 YNNKEL come from the germline V gene (reference sequence). This CDR3 has 15 amino acids. V was cut by 0 bases and J by 4 bases, with 12 bases left in between. CDR3 nucleotide sequence: TGTGCCAGCAGCCAAGATCCGGGTGGGGCAGAGACCCAGTACTTC. Its translation: CASSQDPGGAETQYF.

The rearrangement joins TRBV10-1 to TRBJ2-1; 11 nucleotides line up with TRBD2. V was pared by 6 bases and J by 5 bases, with 6 bases of the junction left unmatched. This CDR3 contains 15 residues. CDR1 is WNHNN and CDR2 is SYGVQD in the germline V gene (reference sequence). Here the CDR3 reads CASSAGLAADNEQFF. CDR3 nucleotides: TGCGCCAGCAGCGCGGGACTAGCGGCAGACAATGAGCAGTTCTTC.

This clone came up a few times. This sequence joins TRBV5-1 and TRBJ1-1, with no clear D. V was clipped by 2 bases and J by 3 bases, with 8 bases between them. Germline CDR1 is SGHRS and CDR2 is YFSETQ. The CDR3 spans 13 residues. The CDR3 protein is CASSLPGDTEAFF. The CDR3 DNA follows: TGCGCCAGCAGCTTACCCGGTGACACTGAAGCTTTCTTT. Drawing the rest from reference TRBV5-1 and TRBJ1-1, the complete variable domain is KAGVTQTPRYLIKTRGQQVTLSCSPISGHRSVSWYQQTPGQGLQFLFEYFSETQRNKGNFPGRFSGRQFSNSRSEMNVSTLELGDSALYLCASSLPGDTEAFFGQGTRLTVV.

The CDR3 sequence: CASSSDYRYYEQYF. The CDR3 region has the DNA TGCGCCAGCAGTTCGGACTATCGATACTACGAGCAGTACTTC. V and J are TRBV5-1 and TRBJ2-7, with a tentative D call TRBD2 (6 bases). The germline V gene encodes CDR1 SGHRS and CDR2 YFSETQ. This CDR3 has 14 residues. Trimming took off 5 bases at V and 3 bases at J, with 15 bases between the two ends.

The V gene is TRBV5-6, the J gene TRBJ2-7; TRBD1 might be the D (6 bases). CDR1 and CDR2 (germline): SGHDT, YYEEEE. There are 15 residues in the CDR3. Between the trimmed V and J ends, which lost 3 bases and 2 bases, there was a span of 15 bases. In DNA form, the CDR3 reads TGTGCCAGCAGCTATTTGGGGCAGGGGCCCTACGAGCAGTACTTC. This encodes CASSYLGQGPYEQYF.

In this sample, this clone turned up a few times. V usage is TRBV10-1 and J usage is TRBJ1-1; D may be TRBD1 (6 bases). Deletions cut 6 bases from V and 4 bases from J, with 15 bases between. This CDR3 is built from 14 residues. The germline V gene has CDR1 WNHNN and CDR2 SYGVQD (reference sequence). In DNA form, the CDR3 reads TGCGCCAGCAGGGCGGACAGCGAGGGCACTGAAGCTTTCTTT. It codes for CASRADSEGTEAFF.

The chain carries TRBV6-5 and TRBJ1-2, with D unresolved. V was clipped by 2 bases and J by 2 bases, with 12 bases between them. The CDR3 length is 15 residues. Germline V gene data show CDR1 as MNHEY and CDR2 as SVGAGI. CDR3 protein: CASSYTGYANYGYTF. CDR3 coding DNA: TGTGCCAGCAGTTACACGGGGTATGCGAACTATGGCTACACCTTC.

The chain uses TRBV10-3 and TRBJ2-1; D is perhaps TRBD2 (5 bases). Trimming left V 8 bases short and J 5 bases short, with 13 bases between. This CDR3 region has 13 residues. CDR1 and CDR2 from the germline V gene are ENHRY and SYGVKD. This CDR3 is CAIQREPNNEQFF. Written as DNA, the CDR3 is TGTGCCATCCAGAGGGAGCCAAACAATGAGCAGTTCTTC.

The chain couples TRBV18 to TRBJ2-7; tentative D call: TRBD1 (5 bases). The CDR3 runs to 15 residues. CDR1 is KGHSH, CDR2 LQKENI, per germline. Trimming removed 0 bases from V and 4 bases from J, with 13 bases in between. CDR3 loop: CASSPPSLGPYEQYF. The CDR3 DNA sequence: TGTGCCAGCTCACCACCCTCTTTGGGGCCTTACGAGCAGTACTTC.

This chain joins TRBV13 and TRBJ2-2, with TRBD1 matching over 9 bases. The CDR3 is 18 amino acids. After removal of 1 base from V and 4 bases from J, the junction contained 10 bases not matched to a gene. Germline-derived CDR1 and CDR2 are PRHDT and FYEKMQ (reference sequence). As DNA, the CDR3 is TGTGCCAGCAGCTTAGCGCCCCCGGGACAGGGTTCCACCGGGGAGCTGTTTTTT. The encoded protein is CASSLAPPGQGSTGELFF.

The chain joins TRBV28 to TRBJ2-7; 15 bases fit TRBD2. This CDR3 comprises 16 residues. Germline lookup yields CDR1 MDHEN and CDR2 SYDVKM. Trimming at V came to 5 bases and at J to 3 bases, leaving 5 bases not matched to a gene. CDR3 coding DNA: TGTGCCAGCAGTGCCGGGACTAGCGGGAGGCTCTACGAGCAGTACTTC. Translation gives CASSAGTSGRLYEQYF.

Details on this clone: The junction differs from germline at one of its ends, possibly a read error. Other DNA sequences in the sample encode the same CDR3. The chain combines TRBV6-5 with TRBJ1-2; possibly TRBD1 for D (6 bases). The CDR3 contains 11 residues. Germline V gene lookup returns CDR1 MNHEY and CDR2 SVGAGI. This CDR3 is CASQGNYGYTF. The CDR3 nucleotides read TGTGCCAGTCAGGGGAACTATGGCTACACCTTT.

The chain links TRBV29-1 to TRBJ1-2; 9 bases match TRBD1. CDR1 is SQVTM, CDR2 ANQGSEA, per germline. Germline trimming cut 6 bases from V and 4 bases from J; bases unmatched to any gene: 12. This CDR3 contains 15 residues. CDR3 residues: CSVPPTGGAAYGYTF. CDR3 in DNA: TGCAGCGTCCCCCCGACAGGGGGGGCGGCCTATGGCTACACCTTC. Full variable domain (rest looked up from reference TRBV29-1 and TRBJ1-2): SAVISQKPSRDICQRGTSLTIQCQVDSQVTMMFWYRQQPGQSLTLIATANQGSEATYESGFVIDKFPISRPNLTFSTLTVSNMSPEDSSIYLCSVPPTGGAAYGYTFGSGTRLTVV.

This chain connects TRBV9 to TRBJ1-6; 7 nucleotides match TRBD1. J lost 6 bases, V lost 0 bases, and 6 bases had no gene match. Germline assignment: CDR1 SGDLS and CDR2 YYNGEE. The CDR3 sequence is 16 residues long. This CDR3 is CASSVAQTGFNSPLHF. The CDR3 region has the DNA TGTGCCAGCAGCGTAGCCCAGACAGGGTTTAATTCACCCCTCCACTTT.

The J gene is TRBJ2-7, the V gene TRBV4-2, with 8 bases matching TRBD1. The CDR3 totals 14 residues. Germline CDR1 LGHNA, CDR2 YNFKEQ. J gave up 2 bases and V 1 base, and 1 base lay outside the gene matches. The CDR3: CASSQGQGTYEQYF. The CDR3 DNA reads as TGTGCCAGCAGCCAAGGACAGGGGACCTACGAGCAGTACTTC.

The CDR3 DNA sequence: TGTGCCAGCAGCCGGGACAGCTTCTATGGCTACACCTTC. This translates into CASSRDSFYGYTF. The rearrangement links TRBV7-9 to TRBJ1-2; 7 bases match TRBD1. Trimming took 5 bases from V and 4 from J; bases not matched to a gene: 4. This CDR3 has 13 residues. Germline CDR1 and CDR2: SEHNR and FQNEAQ (reference sequence).

The J gene is TRBJ2-4, the V gene TRBV7-8; 11 positions agree with TRBD2. Germline CDR1 and CDR2: SGHVS and FQNEAQ. V was clipped by 4 bases and J by 0 bases; unmatched bases: 5. The CDR3 totals 17 residues. CDR3 protein: CASSSTSGGAAKNIQYF. DNA of the CDR3: TGTGCCAGCAGCTCTACTAGCGGGGGAGCAGCCAAAAACATTCAGTACTTC.

The rearrangement links TRBV15 to TRBJ2-5; 12 bases line up with TRBD2. With 5 bases clipped from V and 1 base from J, the junction kept 5 bases outside the gene matches. Germline V gives CDR1 LNHNV, CDR2 YYDKDF (reference sequence). CDR3 length: 16 amino acids. CDR3 in amino acids: CATSGRLAGAQETQYF. In DNA form, the CDR3 reads TGTGCCACCAGCGGAAGACTAGCGGGGGCCCAAGAGACCCAGTACTTC.

The chain employs TRBV6-5 and TRBJ2-5, with TRBD2 identical over 8 bases. CDR1 is MNHEY and CDR2 is SVGAGI in the germline V gene. The CDR3 totals 12 residues. The V segment lost 10 bases and the J segment 2 bases; nucleotides outside the gene matches: 3. CDR3 in DNA: TGTGCCACCCGGGGGGGGCAAGAGACCCAGTACTTC. Translated: CATRGGQETQYF.

In this sample, this clone turned up once. The chain couples TRBV24-1 to TRBJ1-5; D may be TRBD1 (6 bases). V lost 6 bases and J 4 bases, leaving 12 bases between the germline ends. Germline CDR1 and CDR2: KGHDR and SFDVKD. The CDR3 is made up of 14 amino acids. The CDR3 sequence is CATSKGGENQPQHF. The CDR3 DNA is TGTGCCACCAGTAAAGGGGGTGAGAATCAGCCCCAGCATTTT.

This chain uses TRBV9 with TRBJ1-3, with no clear D. The length of the CDR3 is 15 residues. V was shortened by 4 bases and J by 8 bases, with 19 bases between the two germline ends. Germline V gene data show CDR1 as SGDLS and CDR2 as YYNGEE. This CDR3 reads CASSPTRRSPDTIYF. The CDR3, as DNA: TGTGCCAGCAGCCCAACTCGACGGAGCCCTGACACCATATATTTT.

V usage is TRBV27 and J usage is TRBJ2-7, with TRBD1 as a possible D gene (5 bases). The CDR3 is made up of 17 amino acids. Looked up from germline, CDR1 is MNHEY and CDR2 is SMNVEV (reference sequence). The V end was cut by 3 bases, the J end by 3 bases, with 21 bases between. The DNA for the CDR3 is TGTGCCAGCAGTTTGACAGTACCCGCGCAGGCTAACTACGAGCAGTACTTC. This codes for CASSLTVPAQANYEQYF.

A word on this clone: The junction departs from germline at one end; a sequencing error may be responsible. The rearrangement links TRBV6-5 to TRBJ2-1, with 12 bases identical to TRBD2. Germline CDR1 MNHEY, CDR2 SVGAGI. This CDR3 contains 13 residues. The CDR3 bases are TGTGCCAGCAGACTAGCGGGAGGTGGAGAGCAGCTCTTC. It encodes CASRLAGGGEQLF.

This clone was seen repeatedly, ten times or more. The CDR3 coding sequence is TGTGCCAGCAGTTCAATCGGACAGGGGCCCTACGAGCAGTACTTC. This translates into CASSSIGQGPYEQYF. V and J are TRBV6-5 and TRBJ2-7, with 9 bases lining up with TRBD1. The CDR3 runs 15 residues. With 4 bases clipped from V and 2 bases from J, the junction kept 6 bases outside the gene matches. Germline assignment: CDR1 MNHEY and CDR2 SVGAGI.

The chain uses TRBV2 and TRBJ2-7, with TRBD1 identical over 8 bases. This CDR3 region has 13 residues. With 6 bases clipped from V and 4 bases from J, the junction kept 5 bases outside the gene matches. Looked up from germline, CDR1 is SNHLY and CDR2 is FYNNEI. The CDR3 DNA reads as TGTGCCAGCAGCCGGACAGGGCTGTACGAGCAGTACTTC. Translating gives CASSRTGLYEQYF.

The chain couples TRBV7-9 to TRBJ2-7; 9 positions match TRBD2. V was pared by 3 bases and J by 5 bases, with 8 bases of the junction left unmatched. CDR1 and CDR2 from the germline V gene are SEHNR and FQNEAQ (reference sequence). The CDR3 consists of 15 residues. CDR3 DNA: TGTGCCAGCAGCTTGACTAGCGGCCATGTTCACGAGCAGTACTTC. The encoded protein is CASSLTSGHVHEQYF.

This clone was seen only a few times. This chain links TRBV19 with TRBJ2-1; TRBD1 agrees at 8 bases. From germline, CDR1 is LNHDA and CDR2 SQIVND (reference sequence). V was clipped by 4 bases and J by 0 bases; unmatched bases: 5. CDR3 length: 16 amino acids. CDR3 amino acids: CASSRQGSNSYNEQFF. In DNA, the CDR3 is TGTGCCAGTAGTAGACAGGGGTCGAACTCCTACAATGAGCAGTTCTTC.

This chain joins TRBV24-1 and TRBJ2-2; 10 bases map to TRBD1. The trim removed 9 bases at V and 0 bases at J, leaving 6 bases unmatched. This CDR3 region has 16 residues. Germline V gene data show CDR1 as KGHDR and CDR2 as SFDVKD. CDR3 DNA: TGTGCCACCGGAGGACAGGGGGACCCGAACACCGGGGAGCTGTTTTTT. This sequence encodes CATGGQGDPNTGELFF.